This TCR beta chain is from a study of cytomegalovirus exposure and HLA in healthy donors. The study's findings and limits: Relative to equally common others, HLA-associated TCR beta chains showed greater clonal expansion in a later analysis. Rare TCR sequences predominated, though certain public TCRs were found in many donors.

The PCR contained 60 Vbeta and 13 Jbeta primers. The data were produced by immunoSEQ multiplex PCR, yet TCRdb's version contains in-frame clones alone and is incomplete. Here the sample spans about 200,000 clones, 82% being singletons. The length of the CDR3 is 17 residues. V gave up 0 bases and J gave up 2 bases, with 13 bases separating them. Germline V lookup: CDR1 SGHNT, CDR2 YENEEA. As concerns this clone: Its cognate antigen is unknown.

This TCR came from a man aged 35 to 55 in good health and CMV-seropositive. Sequencing was performed on PBMCs. This chain links TRBV11-3 with TRBJ2-2; tentative D call: TRBD1 (6 bases). CDR3 protein: CASSLDQRTENTGELFF. Written as DNA, the CDR3 is TGTGCCAGCAGCTTAGATCAGCGGACAGAAAACACCGGGGAGCTGTTTTTT.